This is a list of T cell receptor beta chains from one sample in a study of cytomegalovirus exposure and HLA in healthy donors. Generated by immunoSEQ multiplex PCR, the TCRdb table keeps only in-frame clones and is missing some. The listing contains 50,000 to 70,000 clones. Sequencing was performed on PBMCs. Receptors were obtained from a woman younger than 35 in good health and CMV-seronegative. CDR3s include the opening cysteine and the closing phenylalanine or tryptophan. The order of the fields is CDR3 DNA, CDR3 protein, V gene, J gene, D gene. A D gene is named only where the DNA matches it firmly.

TGTGCCAGCTCACCTATAGCGGGAGATGGCTACGAGCAGTACTTC	CASSPIAGDGYEQYF	TRBV18	TRBJ2-7	TRBD2
TGTGCCAGTACCATCAGGGAGGGGCAGCCCCAGCATTTT	CASTIREGQPQHF	TRBV19	TRBJ1-5	-
TGTGCCGGGTCAGGGGGCTCCTCCTCTTACGGAAAACTGTTTTTT	CAGSGGSSSYGKLFF	TRBV30	TRBJ1-4	TRBD1
TGTGCCAGCAGTACTAGCGGGAGCCCCCACGAGCAGTACTTC	CASSTSGSPHEQYF	TRBV11-1	TRBJ2-7	TRBD2
TGCGCCAGCAGTCCGGGAGGGCAGACAGATACGCAGTATTTT	CASSPGGQTDTQYF	TRBV10-2	TRBJ2-3	TRBD2
TGTGCCAGCAGCTTAACGGGGTTGGGGGCACAAGATACGCAGTATTTT	CASSLTGLGAQDTQYF	TRBV5-6	TRBJ2-3	-
TGTGCCTGGAGTTATCCCGGGACAGGGGTGTTCACAGATACGCAGTATTTT	CAWSYPGTGVFTDTQYF	TRBV30	TRBJ2-3	TRBD1
TGCAGCGTTGAAGATGGGGGCCGCTTTCGCTACACCTTC	CSVEDGGRFRYTF	TRBV29-1	TRBJ1-2	-
TGCGCCAGCAGCCAAGGAGACAGCCGCTATAATTCACCCCTCCACTTT	CASSQGDSRYNSPLHF	TRBV4-1	TRBJ1-6	-
TGTGCCTGGGAAAGGACTAGCGGGACCGGTAAGCAGTACTTC	CAWERTSGTGKQYF	TRBV30	TRBJ2-7	TRBD2
TGTGCCAGCAGCGTAACCGGCGGGAGGGCCTTCTACGAGCAGTACTTC	CASSVTGGRAFYEQYF	TRBV9	TRBJ2-7	TRBD2
TGTGCCAGTAAACGGGACAGGACCTATGGCTACACCTTC	CASKRDRTYGYTF	TRBV19	TRBJ1-2	TRBD1
TGCAGCGTTGAAGATCGGAGTAGCGGACTCGCCTACGAGCAGTACTTC	CSVEDRSSGLAYEQYF	TRBV29-1	TRBJ2-7	-
TGCGCCAGCAGCTGGACTCTAGCGGCTAGCACAGATACGCAGTATTTT	CASSWTLAASTDTQYF	TRBV5-1	TRBJ2-3	TRBD2
TGTGCCAGCAGTACGTCCGGGACAGCCTATGACGAGCAGTACTTC	CASSTSGTAYDEQYF	TRBV6-5	TRBJ2-7	TRBD1
TGTGCCAGCAGTGAGGGAACTAGCGGGAGGCAAGAGACCCAGTACTTC	CASSEGTSGRQETQYF	TRBV6-1	TRBJ2-5	TRBD2
TGTGCCAGCAGCTTGGGCAGGGGCCATTCCTACGAGCAGTACTTC	CASSLGRGHSYEQYF	TRBV5-8	TRBJ2-7	-
TGCGCCAGCAGCTTGGACAGGGGGTCCGGGGGCTACACCTTC	CASSLDRGSGGYTF	TRBV5-1	TRBJ1-2	TRBD1
TGTGCCAGCAGCCGAGACACATTGAACACTGAAGCTTTCTTT	CASSRDTLNTEAFF	TRBV9	TRBJ1-1	-
TGTGCCAGCAGTTACTCACAGGGGTGGGACACTGAAGCTTTCTTT	CASSYSQGWDTEAFF	TRBV6-6	TRBJ1-1	TRBD1
TGTGCCAGCATGTCCGGGGGGGGAACCTACGAGCAGTACTTC	CASMSGGGTYEQYF	TRBV2	TRBJ2-7	TRBD2
TGTGCCAGCAGTTACGAGGCTGTGAACACTGAAGCTTTCTTT	CASSYEAVNTEAFF	TRBV6-6	TRBJ1-1	-
TGTGCCAGCAGCCAGGAGAGCAGGGGCGGCGAGACCCAGTACTTC	CASSQESRGGETQYF	TRBV4-2	TRBJ2-5	-
TGTGCCAGCAGTTACTCGCGGGCGGCGGGCGGGGAGCTGTTTTTT	CASSYSRAAGGELFF	TRBV6-5	TRBJ2-2	-
TGCAGCGTTGGACAGGACGCTAACTATGGCTACACCTTC	CSVGQDANYGYTF	TRBV29-1	TRBJ1-2	-
TGTGCCAGCAGCTTAGACCGAGCAAACTATGGCTACACCTTC	CASSLDRANYGYTF	TRBV7-9	TRBJ1-2	-
TGTGCCAGCAGCGTCTCGGGGGGCTGGGCTGGCTACGAGCAGTACTTC	CASSVSGGWAGYEQYF	TRBV25-1	TRBJ2-7	-
TGTGCCAGCAGTTTAGGGACAGGGGGCTCCCTCTCCTACGAGCAGTACTTC	CASSLGTGGSLSYEQYF	TRBV27	TRBJ2-7	TRBD1
TGCGCCAGCAGTGTGGGACACGGACCTGAGGGGGAGCTGTTTTTT	CASSVGHGPEGELFF	TRBV5-1	TRBJ2-2	-
TGTGCCTGTACACTTACCCGGGACAGGGACTATGGCTACACCTTC	CACTLTRDRDYGYTF	TRBV30	TRBJ1-2	TRBD1
TGTGCCAGTAGTGAGGCAGGGGGTGGGCCCCAGCATTTT	CASSEAGGGPQHF	TRBV19	TRBJ1-5	TRBD1
TGTGCCAGCAGCTTAGCGCTGACTAGCGGGAGAGGCAGGGGAGATACGCAGTATTTT	CASSLALTSGRGRGDTQYF	TRBV7-6	TRBJ2-3	TRBD2
TGTGCCAGTAGTATACTAGACAGCGCCAAAAATTCACCCCTCCACTTT	CASSILDSAKNSPLHF	TRBV19	TRBJ1-6	-
TGCGCCAGCAGCTTAAGCCCTTATCGGACTAGCGTCGAGCAGTACTTC	CASSLSPYRTSVEQYF	TRBV5-1	TRBJ2-7	TRBD2
TGTGCCAGCAGCTCGGTAGGGGACACCATGTGGGATACGCAGTATTTT	CASSSVGDTMWDTQYF	TRBV11-2	TRBJ2-3	-
TGTGCCAGCAGGTGGGCCAGGGGTCAGCCCCAGCATTTT	CASRWARGQPQHF	TRBV6-1	TRBJ1-5	-
TGTGCCAGCAGCCGGGGACAGGGAGAGACCCAGTACTTC	CASSRGQGETQYF	TRBV7-3	TRBJ2-5	TRBD1
TGTGCCAGCAGTTACGGCGGCTACAGGGGAGGCACTGAAGCTTTCTTT	CASSYGGYRGGTEAFF	TRBV6-5	TRBJ1-1	TRBD1
TGTGCCAGCAGCTTCCTGACAGGGTGGGCTGGCTACACCTTC	CASSFLTGWAGYTF	TRBV7-9	TRBJ1-2	TRBD1
TGTGCCAGCAAGGCGGGGGACACTGAAGCTTTCTTT	CASKAGDTEAFF	TRBV6-1	TRBJ1-1	-
TGTGCCAGTAGTATAGATAGGGACAGGGGACAGTTCTTC	CASSIDRDRGQFF	TRBV19	TRBJ2-1	TRBD1
TGTGCCAGCAGAAGACTAGCGGGGGCTCGTGAGACCCAGTACTTC	CASRRLAGARETQYF	TRBV6-5	TRBJ2-5	TRBD2
TGTGCCAGCAGTGAATCACAGGGGGCGGCAGATACGCAGTATTTT	CASSESQGAADTQYF	TRBV25-1	TRBJ2-3	TRBD1
TGTGCCAGCAGCGCCTCAGGGACTAGCACAGATACGCAGTATTTT	CASSASGTSTDTQYF	TRBV9	TRBJ2-3	-
TGTGCCTGGATTCTGAGGGCCCGGAGCACTGAAGCTTTCTTT	CAWILRARSTEAFF	TRBV30	TRBJ1-1	-
TGTGCCAGTAGTACCCGTTTTGGGACAGCCAATAAGCAGTACTTC	CASSTRFGTANKQYF	TRBV19	TRBJ2-7	TRBD1
TGTGCCTGGAGCCTCACAGGGACCCTCAATCAGCCCCAGCATTTT	CAWSLTGTLNQPQHF	TRBV30	TRBJ1-5	-
TGTGCCAGTAGTGGCCCCCATCGCGAGACCCAGTACTTC	CASSGPHRETQYF	TRBV19	TRBJ2-5	-